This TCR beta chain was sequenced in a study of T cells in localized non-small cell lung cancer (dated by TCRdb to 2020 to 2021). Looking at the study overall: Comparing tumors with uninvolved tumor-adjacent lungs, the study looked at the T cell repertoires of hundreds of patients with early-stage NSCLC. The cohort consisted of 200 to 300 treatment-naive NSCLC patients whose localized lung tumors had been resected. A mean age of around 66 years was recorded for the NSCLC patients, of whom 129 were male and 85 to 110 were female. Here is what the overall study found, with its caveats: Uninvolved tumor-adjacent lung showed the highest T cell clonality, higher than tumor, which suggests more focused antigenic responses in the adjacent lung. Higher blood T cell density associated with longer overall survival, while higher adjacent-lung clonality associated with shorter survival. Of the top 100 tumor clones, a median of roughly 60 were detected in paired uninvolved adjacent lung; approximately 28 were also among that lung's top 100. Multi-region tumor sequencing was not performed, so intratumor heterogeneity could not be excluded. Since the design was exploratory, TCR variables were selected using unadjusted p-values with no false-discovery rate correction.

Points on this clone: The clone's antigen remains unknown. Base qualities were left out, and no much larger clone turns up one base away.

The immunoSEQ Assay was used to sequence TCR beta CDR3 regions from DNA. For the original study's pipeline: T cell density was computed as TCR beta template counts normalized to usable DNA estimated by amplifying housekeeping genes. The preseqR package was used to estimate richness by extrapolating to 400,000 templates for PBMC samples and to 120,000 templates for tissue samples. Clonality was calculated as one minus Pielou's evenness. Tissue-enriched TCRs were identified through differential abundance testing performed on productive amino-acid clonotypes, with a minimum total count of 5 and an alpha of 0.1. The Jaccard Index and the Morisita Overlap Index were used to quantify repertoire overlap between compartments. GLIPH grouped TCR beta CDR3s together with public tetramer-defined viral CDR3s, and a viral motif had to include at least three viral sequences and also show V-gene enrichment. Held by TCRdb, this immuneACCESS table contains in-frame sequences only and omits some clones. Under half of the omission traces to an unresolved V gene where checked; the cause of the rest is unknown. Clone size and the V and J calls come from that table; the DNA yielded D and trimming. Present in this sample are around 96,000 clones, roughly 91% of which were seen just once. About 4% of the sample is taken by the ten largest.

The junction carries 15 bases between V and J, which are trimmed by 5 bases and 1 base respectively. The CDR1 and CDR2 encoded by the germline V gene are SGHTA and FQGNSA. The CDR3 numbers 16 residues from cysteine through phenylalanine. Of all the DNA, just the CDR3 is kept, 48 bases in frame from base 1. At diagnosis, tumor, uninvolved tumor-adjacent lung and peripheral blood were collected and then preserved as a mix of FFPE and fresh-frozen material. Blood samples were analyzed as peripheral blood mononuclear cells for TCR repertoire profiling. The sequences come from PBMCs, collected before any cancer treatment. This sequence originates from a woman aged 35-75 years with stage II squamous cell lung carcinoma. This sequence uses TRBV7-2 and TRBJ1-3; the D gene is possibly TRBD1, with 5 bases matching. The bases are TGTGCCAGCAGCCGGTTCCCGTGGGGGTCTGGAAACACCATATATTTT. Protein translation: CASSRFPWGSGNTIYF. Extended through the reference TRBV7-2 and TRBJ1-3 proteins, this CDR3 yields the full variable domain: GAGVSQSPSNKVTEKGKDVELRCDPISGHTALYWYRQSLGQGLEFLIYFQGNSAPDKSGLPSDRFSAERTGGSVSTLTIQRTQQEDSAVYLCASSRFPWGSGNTIYFGEGSWLTVV.